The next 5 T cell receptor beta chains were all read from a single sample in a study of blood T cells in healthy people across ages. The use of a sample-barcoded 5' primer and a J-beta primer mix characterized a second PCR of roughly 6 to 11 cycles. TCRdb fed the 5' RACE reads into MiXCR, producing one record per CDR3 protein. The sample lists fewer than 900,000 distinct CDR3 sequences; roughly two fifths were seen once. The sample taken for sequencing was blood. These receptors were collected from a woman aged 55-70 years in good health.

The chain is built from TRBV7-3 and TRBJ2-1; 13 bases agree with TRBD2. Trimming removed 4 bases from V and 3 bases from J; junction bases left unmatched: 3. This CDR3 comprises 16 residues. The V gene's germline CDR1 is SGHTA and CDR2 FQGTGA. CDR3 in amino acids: CASSSRLAGGYNEQFF. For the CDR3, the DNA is TGTGCCAGCAGCTCTAGACTAGCGGGAGGCTACAATGAGCAGTTCTTC.

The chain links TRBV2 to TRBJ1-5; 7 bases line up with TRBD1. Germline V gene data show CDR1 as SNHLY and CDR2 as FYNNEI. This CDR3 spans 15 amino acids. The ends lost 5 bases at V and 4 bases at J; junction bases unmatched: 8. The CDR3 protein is CASSLDRVRNQPQHF. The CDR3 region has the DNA TGTGCCAGCAGTCTAGACAGGGTTCGTAATCAGCCCCAGCATTTT. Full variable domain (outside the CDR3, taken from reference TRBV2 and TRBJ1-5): EPEVTQTPSHQVTQMGQEVILRCVPISNHLYFYWYRQILGQKVEFLVSFYNNEISEKSEIFDDQFSVERPDGSNFTLKIRSTKLEDSAMYFCASSLDRVRNQPQHFGDGTRLSIL.

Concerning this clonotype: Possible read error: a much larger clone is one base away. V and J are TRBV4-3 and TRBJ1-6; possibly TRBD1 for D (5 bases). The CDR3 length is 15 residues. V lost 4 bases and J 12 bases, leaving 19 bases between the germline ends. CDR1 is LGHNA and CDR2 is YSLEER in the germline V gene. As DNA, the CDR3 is TGCGCCAGCAGCCGACAAAGCCAGGGATGGGAACCCCTCCACTTT. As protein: CASSRQSQGWEPLHF.

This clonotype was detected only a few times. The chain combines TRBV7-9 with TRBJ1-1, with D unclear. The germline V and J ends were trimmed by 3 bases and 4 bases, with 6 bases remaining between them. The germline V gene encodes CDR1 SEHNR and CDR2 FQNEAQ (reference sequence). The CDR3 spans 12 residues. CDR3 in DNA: TGTGCCAGCAGCTTGGAGATCACTGAAGCTTTCTTT. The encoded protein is CASSLEITEAFF. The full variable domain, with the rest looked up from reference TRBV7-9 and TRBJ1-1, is DTGVSQNPRHKITKRGQNVTFRCDPISEHNRLYWYRQTLGQGPEFLTYFQNEAQLEKSRLLSDRFSAERPKGSFSTLEIQRTEQGDSAMYLCASSLEITEAFFGQGTRLTVV.

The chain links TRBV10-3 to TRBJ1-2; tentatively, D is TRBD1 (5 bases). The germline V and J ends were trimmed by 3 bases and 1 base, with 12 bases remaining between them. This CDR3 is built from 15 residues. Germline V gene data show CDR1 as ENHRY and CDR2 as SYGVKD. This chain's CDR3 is CAISDKGRDNYGYTF. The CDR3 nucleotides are TGTGCCATCAGTGATAAGGGACGGGATAACTATGGCTACACCTTC.